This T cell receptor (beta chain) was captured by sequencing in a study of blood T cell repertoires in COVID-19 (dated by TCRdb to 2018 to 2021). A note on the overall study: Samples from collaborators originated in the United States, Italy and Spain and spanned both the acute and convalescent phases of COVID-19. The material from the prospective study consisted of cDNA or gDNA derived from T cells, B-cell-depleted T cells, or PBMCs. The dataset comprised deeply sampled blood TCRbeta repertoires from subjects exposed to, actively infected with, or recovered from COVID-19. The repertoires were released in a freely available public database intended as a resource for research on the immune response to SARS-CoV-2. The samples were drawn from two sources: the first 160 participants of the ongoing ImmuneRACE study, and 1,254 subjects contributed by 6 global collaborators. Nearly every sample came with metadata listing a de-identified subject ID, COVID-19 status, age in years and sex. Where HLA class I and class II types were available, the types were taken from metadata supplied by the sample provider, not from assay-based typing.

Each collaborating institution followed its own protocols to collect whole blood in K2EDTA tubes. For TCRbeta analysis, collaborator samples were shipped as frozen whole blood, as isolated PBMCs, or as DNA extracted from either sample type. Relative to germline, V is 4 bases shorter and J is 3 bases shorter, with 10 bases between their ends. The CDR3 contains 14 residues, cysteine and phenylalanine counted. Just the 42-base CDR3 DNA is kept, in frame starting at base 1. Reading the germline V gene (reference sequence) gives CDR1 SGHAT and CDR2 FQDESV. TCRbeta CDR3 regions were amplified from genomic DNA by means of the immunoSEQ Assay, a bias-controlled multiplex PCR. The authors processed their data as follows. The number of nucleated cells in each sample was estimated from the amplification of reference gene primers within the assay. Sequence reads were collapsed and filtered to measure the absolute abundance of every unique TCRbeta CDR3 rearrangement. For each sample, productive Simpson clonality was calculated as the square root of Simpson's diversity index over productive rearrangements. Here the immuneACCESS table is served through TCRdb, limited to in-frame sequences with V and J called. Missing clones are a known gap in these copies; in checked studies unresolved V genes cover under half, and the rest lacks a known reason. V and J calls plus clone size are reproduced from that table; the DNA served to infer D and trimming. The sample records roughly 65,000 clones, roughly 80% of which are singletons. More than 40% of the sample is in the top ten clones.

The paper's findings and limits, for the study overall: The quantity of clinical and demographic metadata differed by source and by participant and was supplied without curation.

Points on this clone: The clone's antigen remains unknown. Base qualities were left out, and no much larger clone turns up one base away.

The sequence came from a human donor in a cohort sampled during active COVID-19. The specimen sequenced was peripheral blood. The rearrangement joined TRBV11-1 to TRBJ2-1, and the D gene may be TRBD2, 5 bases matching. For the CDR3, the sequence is CASSSGRGYNEQFF. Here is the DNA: TGTGCCAGCAGCTCAGGACGGGGCTACAATGAGCAGTTCTTC. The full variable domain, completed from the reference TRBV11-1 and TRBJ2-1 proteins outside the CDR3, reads EAEVAQSPRYKITEKSQAVAFWCDPISGHATLYWYRQILGQGPELLVQFQDESVVDDSQLPKDRFSAERLKGVDSTLKIQPAELGDSAMYLCASSSGRGYNEQFFGPGTRLTVL.